Following are 31 T cell receptor beta chains from one sample sequenced in a study of beta chain features in type 1 diabetes. Every bit of the isolated RNA underwent reverse transcription, so sequencing read expressed TCRB transcripts. The assay was immunoSEQ multiplex PCR, and TCRdb's table has in-frame clones only and misses some. The table has roughly 300,000 clones, over 11% seen once. General study points: In every one of the four CD4+ subsets, TCRB CDR3s were moderately but significantly shorter in Type 1 diabetes patients.

No antigen is known for these receptors. The sample consisted of naive CD4+ T cells from blood. The receptors were sampled from a man between 25 and 39 years old with type 1 diabetes.

The J gene is TRBJ2-7, the V gene TRBV15, with 7 bases fitting TRBD1. The V gene's germline CDR1 is LNHNV and CDR2 YYDKDF (reference sequence). V was pared by 1 base and J by 6 bases, with 3 bases of the junction left unmatched. The CDR3 sequence is 13 residues long. The chain's CDR3 is CATSRGTGLEQYF. Here the CDR3 DNA reads TGTGCCACCAGCAGAGGGACAGGCCTCGAGCAGTACTTC.

The rearrangement joins TRBV5-4 to TRBJ2-7; possibly TRBD2 for D (6 bases). Germline CDR1 reads SGHNT; CDR2 reads YYREEE (reference sequence). This CDR3 has 15 amino acids. Trimming removed 0 bases from V and 5 bases from J, with 15 bases in between. CDR3 protein: CASSLDSGLVNEQYF. The CDR3 DNA is TGTGCCAGCAGCTTGGATAGCGGCCTGGTGAACGAGCAGTACTTC.

A few counts support this clone. In nucleotides, the CDR3 is TGTGCCAGCAGCTTAGACAGTGGCACAGATACGCAGTATTTT. Protein sequence: CASSLDSGTDTQYF. This sequence joins TRBV7-2 and TRBJ2-3; no reliable D call. V was trimmed by 1 base and J by 1 base, leaving 6 bases between them. Looked up from germline, CDR1 is SGHTA and CDR2 is FQGNSA. The CDR3 spans 14 residues. The full variable domain, rest sourced from reference TRBV7-2 and TRBJ2-3, is GAGVSQSPSNKVTEKGKDVELRCDPISGHTALYWYRQSLGQGLEFLIYFQGNSAPDKSGLPSDRFSAERTGGSVSTLTIQRTQQEDSAVYLCASSLDSGTDTQYFGPGTRLTVL.

There are a few counts of this clone. Here the CDR3 DNA reads TGCAGCGTTTCCTTTTTAGCGGGACCCACAGATACGCAGTATTTT. Its translation is CSVSFLAGPTDTQYF. The chain has TRBV29-1 and TRBJ2-3; TRBD2 matches at 8 bases. There are 15 residues in the CDR3. V shed 5 bases, J shed 2 bases, and the junction held 9 bases outside the gene matches. Germline V gene sequence: CDR1 SQVTM, CDR2 ANQGSEA.

The J gene is TRBJ1-1, the V gene TRBV2, with D unresolved. The V and J ends lost 9 bases and 1 base respectively, with 9 bases between them. In germline, CDR1 is SNHLY, CDR2 FYNNEI. CDR3 size: 12 residues. The DNA of the CDR3 is TGTGCCAGTGGTTGGGCGAACACTGAAGCTTTCTTT. As protein: CASGWANTEAFF.

This clone was detected only a few times. V usage is TRBV7-3 and J usage is TRBJ2-7, with D unresolved. The CDR3 has 13 amino acids. CDR1 is SGHTA, CDR2 FQGTGA, per germline. Trimming removed 4 bases from V and 6 bases from J, with 13 bases in between. The DNA of the CDR3 is TGTGCCAGCAGCTCCTACTCACGTGGCGAGCAGTACTTC. This translates into CASSSYSRGEQYF.

This clone was detected only once. The same CDR3 arises from other DNA sequences in this sample as well. This chain uses TRBV5-1 with TRBJ1-5; tentative D call: TRBD1 (6 bases). Germline V lookup: CDR1 SGHRS, CDR2 YFSETQ. This CDR3 has 15 amino acids. Trimming left V 0 bases short and J 2 bases short, with 9 bases between. This chain's CDR3 is CASSLGAGGNQPQHF. CDR3 in DNA: TGCGCCAGCAGCTTGGGGGCAGGGGGCAATCAGCCCCAGCATTTT.

This clone was seen a handful of times. The J gene is TRBJ2-7, the V gene TRBV6-5; D is possibly TRBD2 (6 bases). This CDR3 spans 16 amino acids. V was shortened by 0 bases and J by 1 base, with 13 bases between the two germline ends. CDR1 and CDR2 from the germline V gene are MNHEY and SVGAGI. The CDR3 here is CASSYSRGRGSYEQYF. In DNA form, the CDR3 reads TGTGCCAGCAGTTACTCCCGGGGTCGGGGGTCCTACGAGCAGTACTTC.

This chain links TRBV4-2 with TRBJ2-5, with TRBD1 matching 8 bases. Germline V gives CDR1 LGHNA, CDR2 YNFKEQ. This CDR3 spans 17 amino acids. The ends lost 4 bases at V and 5 bases at J; junction bases unmatched: 15. This CDR3 is CASSPGQGSSLGETQYF. The CDR3 DNA reads TGTGCCAGCAGCCCCGGACAGGGTAGCTCCCTAGGGGAGACCCAGTACTTC.

This rearrangement joins TRBV4-2 to TRBJ2-7; TRBD1 agrees at 11 bases. The CDR3 is 16 amino acids. J gave up 8 bases and V 1 base, and 10 bases lay outside the gene matches. Germline V gene data show CDR1 as LGHNA and CDR2 as YNFKEQ. DNA of the CDR3: TGTGCCAGCAGCCAAGCAACGGGACAGGGGGATAAAAAGCAGTACTTC. Its protein is CASSQATGQGDKKQYF.

CDR3 nucleotide sequence: TGTGCCAGCAGAACCGGGACTAGCGGTCCCCGGCAGACGCAGTATTTT. Its protein product is CASRTGTSGPRQTQYF. The J gene is TRBJ2-3, the V gene TRBV6-6, with TRBD2 identical over 11 bases. The ends lost 6 bases at V and 9 bases at J; junction bases unmatched: 14. Germline CDR1 and CDR2: MNHNY and SVGAGI (reference sequence). The CDR3 is made up of 16 amino acids.

The J gene is TRBJ2-5, the V gene TRBV16; no firm D call. Germline lookup yields CDR1 KGHSY and CDR2 FQNENV. The germline V and J ends were trimmed by 2 bases and 2 bases, with 6 bases remaining between them. CDR3 length equals 13 residues. The CDR3 region has the DNA TGTGCCAGCAGCCAAAACAGACAAGAGACCCAGTACTTC. It yields the protein CASSQNRQETQYF.

This clone was counted only a few times. The chain uses TRBV6-1 and TRBJ1-5; tentative D call: TRBD1 (6 bases). The CDR3 length is 15 residues. Germline CDR1 and CDR2: MNHNS and SASEGT. Trimming removed 1 base from V and 5 bases from J, with 12 bases in between. The CDR3 sequence: CASSEVGTGHQPQHF. CDR3 sequence (DNA): TGTGCCAGCAGTGAAGTGGGCACAGGGCATCAGCCCCAGCATTTT.

This clone was detected only a few times. V gene TRBV5-1 combines with J gene TRBJ2-7; 7 bases are shared with TRBD1. The CDR3 sequence is 14 residues long. J was trimmed by 2 bases and V by 2 bases; bases with no gene match: 4. Germline CDR1 SGHRS, CDR2 YFSETQ. The CDR3 loop is CASSLSGQTYEQYF. CDR3 DNA: TGCGCCAGCAGCTTATCGGGACAGACCTACGAGCAGTACTTC.

The V gene is TRBV29-1, the J gene TRBJ1-3; D remains unclear. The CDR3 has 15 amino acids. Germline V gene sequence: CDR1 SQVTM, CDR2 ANQGSEA. With 4 bases removed from V and 3 bases from J, the gap between germline ends came to 16 bases. In DNA, the CDR3 is TGCAGCGTTGTCCCGTATCAAGGGAGTGGAAACACCATATATTTT. As protein: CSVVPYQGSGNTIYF.

This clone was seen only a few times. The chain couples TRBV27 to TRBJ1-1, with D perhaps TRBD1 (6 bases). The CDR3 totals 17 residues. V was pared by 0 bases and J by 4 bases, with 18 bases between. CDR1 is MNHEY and CDR2 is SMNVEV in the germline V gene (reference sequence). This CDR3 reads CASSLSARGGQFTEAFF. The CDR3 DNA sequence: TGTGCCAGCAGTTTATCGGCACGCGGGGGGCAATTCACTGAAGCTTTCTTT.

This chain links TRBV15 with TRBJ1-4; D is uncertain. The CDR3 is 13 amino acids. The germline V gene has CDR1 LNHNV and CDR2 YYDKDF (reference sequence). Trimming took 4 bases from V and 0 from J, leaving 3 bases between them. The CDR3 loop reads CATSTATNEKLFF. CDR3 sequence (DNA): TGTGCCACCAGCACCGCAACTAATGAAAAACTGTTTTTT.

CDR3 DNA sequence: TGTGCCAGCACCATCGCGGGAGCCGGGGAAAACATTCAGTACTTC. As protein: CASTIAGAGENIQYF. The chain combines TRBV11-2 with TRBJ2-4, with 7 bases that match TRBD2. Germline values: CDR1 SGHAT, CDR2 FQNNGV. With V trimmed by 7 bases and J by 5 bases, 11 bases remained unmatched. The CDR3 loop spans 15 amino acids.

The chain links TRBV14 to TRBJ2-3; D may be TRBD2 (6 bases). This CDR3 has 12 residues. Looked up from germline, CDR1 is SGHDN and CDR2 is FVKESK. The V and J ends lost 3 bases and 9 bases respectively, with 10 bases between them. For the CDR3, the DNA is TGTGCCAGCAGCCATCCCCGGGGGACGCAGTATTTT. It translates to CASSHPRGTQYF.

The chain is built from TRBV10-3 and TRBJ2-1, with 7 bases matching TRBD2. Germline-derived CDR1 and CDR2 are ENHRY and SYGVKD. V trimming: 7 bases; J trimming: 4 bases; junction bases outside the gene matches: 13. The CDR3 sequence is 16 residues long. CDR3 residues: CAITPTLAERYNEQFF. DNA for the CDR3: TGTGCCATCACCCCTACTCTAGCGGAACGATACAATGAGCAGTTCTTC.

The chain carries TRBV19 and TRBJ2-1; 11 bases map to TRBD2. V was pared by 3 bases and J by 10 bases, with 8 bases of the junction left unmatched. The CDR3 has 15 residues. Germline V gene lookup returns CDR1 LNHDA and CDR2 SQIVND (reference sequence). The DNA for the CDR3 is TGTGCCAGTAGTATTGAGCTAGCGGGAGGTAGAGAGCAGTTCTTC. Protein sequence: CASSIELAGGREQFF. The variable domain in full, completed from reference TRBV19 and TRBJ2-1, reads DGGITQSPKYLFRKEGQNVTLSCEQNLNHDAMYWYRQDPGQGLRLIYYSQIVNDFQKGDIAEGYSVSREKKESFPLTVTSAQKNPTAFYLCASSIELAGGREQFFGPGTRLTVL.

The J gene is TRBJ2-1, the V gene TRBV5-1; 9 nucleotides align to TRBD1. V trimming: 0 bases; J trimming: 3 bases; junction bases outside the gene matches: 1. Germline V gene sequence: CDR1 SGHRS, CDR2 YFSETQ. The CDR3 spans 15 residues. The CDR3 loop reads CASSLGDRDYNEQFF. In DNA form, the CDR3 reads TGCGCCAGCAGCTTGGGGGACAGGGACTACAATGAGCAGTTCTTC.

A few counts support this clone. The chain recombines TRBV25-1 with TRBJ1-1; D call uncertain. V was clipped by 6 bases and J by 4 bases, with 15 bases between them. The CDR3 is 14 amino acids. Germline V CDR1 and CDR2: MGHDK, SYGVNS. CDR3 region: CASRNLEVGTEAFF. The CDR3, as DNA: TGTGCCAGCAGGAATCTCGAGGTGGGCACTGAAGCTTTCTTT.

This clone has only a few counts. The V call is TRBV28, the J call TRBJ2-3; the D gene is possibly TRBD2 (6 bases). CDR1 is MDHEN and CDR2 is SYDVKM in the germline V gene. This CDR3 comprises 15 residues. V lost 10 bases and J 3 bases, leaving 20 bases between the germline ends. CDR3 residues: CATRGGSYVTDTQYF. DNA for the CDR3: TGTGCCACCCGGGGAGGTAGTTATGTAACAGATACGCAGTATTTT.

The chain couples TRBV10-3 to TRBJ2-2, with no clear D. Germline CDR1 reads ENHRY; CDR2 reads SYGVKD. Between the trimmed V and J ends, which lost 4 bases and 3 bases, there was a span of 9 bases. CDR3 length equals 14 residues. Here the CDR3 DNA reads TGTGCCATCAGTGGCCCGCGATACACCGGGGAGCTGTTTTTT. Translation gives CAISGPRYTGELFF.

This CDR3 is CASRSLAGGRSTQYF. In DNA, the CDR3 is TGTGCCAGCAGATCCCTAGCGGGAGGCCGCAGTACGCAGTATTTT. This chain links TRBV11-2 with TRBJ2-3; 11 bases map to TRBD2. V was clipped by 6 bases and J by 8 bases; unmatched bases: 10. Looked up from germline, CDR1 is SGHAT and CDR2 is FQNNGV. This CDR3 spans 15 amino acids.

This clone was seen a few times. The chain joins TRBV11-3 to TRBJ2-1; tentative D call: TRBD2 (6 bases). The germline CDR1 and CDR2 sequences are SGHNT and YENEEA. V lost 1 base and J 2 bases, leaving 6 bases between the germline ends. The CDR3 has 14 residues. The CDR3 region is CASSLAGAYNEQFF. CDR3 bases: TGTGCCAGCAGCTTAGCGGGAGCCTACAATGAGCAGTTCTTC.

J is TRBJ1-1 and V is TRBV7-3, with TRBD1 identical over 8 bases. Per germline, CDR1 SGHTA and CDR2 FQGTGA. V shed 5 bases, J shed 1 base, and the junction held 3 bases outside the gene matches. This CDR3 is 14 amino acids long. The CDR3 DNA reads TGTGCCAGCAGCCCGGACAGGGAGAACACTGAAGCTTTCTTT. Its translation: CASSPDRENTEAFF.

This clone was counted between two and nine times. The chain joins TRBV5-1 to TRBJ1-1, with D perhaps matching TRBD1 (6 bases). Per germline, CDR1 SGHRS and CDR2 YFSETQ. Trimming cost V 3 bases and J 8 bases, with 17 bases left between them. The CDR3 has 14 residues. CDR3 loop: CASSSRPYQGEAFF. In DNA form, the CDR3 reads TGCGCCAGCAGCTCCCGGCCCTACCAGGGGGAAGCTTTCTTT.

This clone was picked up a small number of times. Other DNA sequences from this sample encode an identical CDR3 as well. The genes are TRBV4-3 and TRBJ2-7, with 7 bases matching TRBD1. Germline assignment: CDR1 LGHNA and CDR2 YSLEER. V dropped 1 base and J dropped 3; count of bases not matched to a gene: 0. The CDR3 runs 13 residues. The CDR3 DNA sequence: TGCGCCAGCAGCCAAGGGACAGGCTACGAGCAGTACTTC. Translating gives CASSQGTGYEQYF.

This chain joins TRBV30 and TRBJ1-1; 7 bases are a match to TRBD1. Germline V gives CDR1 GTSNPN, CDR2 SVGIG (reference sequence). The CDR3 contains 13 residues. The CDR3 nucleotides are TGTTGCTCGAGCAGGGGGAACCTGGGTGAAGCTTTCTTT. Its translation is CCSSRGNLGEAFF.